Shown below are 2 T cell receptor beta chains from a single sample sequenced in a study of technical replicates of blood from a handful of donors. Assay: immunoSEQ multiplex PCR; the TCRdb copy retains only in-frame clones and omits some. This table holds about 79,000 clones, approximately 94% found once. The sequencing sample was made of T cells isolated from PBMCs. Receptors originate from a human donor in good health.

The chain carries TRBV9 and TRBJ2-1; weak D call: TRBD1 (5 bases). In germline, CDR1 is SGDLS, CDR2 YYNGEE. V lost 0 bases, J lost 12 bases, and 19 bases lay in between. CDR3 length: 15 amino acids. Here the CDR3 DNA reads TGTGCCAGCAGCGTAGATGGGCAGGGTACAAGGGGGCAGTTCTTC. The encoded protein is CASSVDGQGTRGQFF.

This chain connects TRBV27 to TRBJ1-5; 7 nucleotides align to TRBD1. CDR1 is MNHEY, CDR2 SMNVEV, per germline (reference sequence). There are 15 residues in the CDR3. Losses at the gene ends were 2 bases for V and 5 bases for J; bases not matched to a gene: 6. The CDR3 sequence: CASSLATGSDQPQHF. CDR3 nucleotides: TGTGCCAGCAGTTTAGCGACAGGGTCGGATCAGCCCCAGCATTTT.